This TCR beta chain was identified in a study of blood T cell repertoires in COVID-19. Study in general: Samples came from the United States, Italy and Spain, spanning acute and convalescent COVID-19. T cells, B-cell-depleted T cells, or PBMCs provided the cDNA or gDNA that served as material.

Under the authors' procedure: Reference gene primer amplification gave nucleated cell count estimates. Sequenced by immunoSEQ multiplex PCR; TCRdb stores in-frame clones only, minus some. V, J and clone size are taken as reported in that table, and D and trimming were inferred from the DNA itself. This sample has about 340,000 clones; about 83% occur once, and the top ten carry around 3%. This CDR3 is built from 14 residues. V was cut by 5 bases and J by 4 bases, with 14 bases left in between. Germline CDR1 and CDR2: SEHNR and FQNEAQ (reference sequence). The sample comprised peripheral blood. The sequence was collected from a man under 40 with active or convalescent COVID-19. The chain is built from TRBV7-9 and TRBJ1-2; D may be TRBD1 (6 bases). The CDR3 DNA is TGTGCCAGCAGCCCACAGGGTAGTAGCTATGGCTACACCTTC. This encodes CASSPQGSSYGYTF.